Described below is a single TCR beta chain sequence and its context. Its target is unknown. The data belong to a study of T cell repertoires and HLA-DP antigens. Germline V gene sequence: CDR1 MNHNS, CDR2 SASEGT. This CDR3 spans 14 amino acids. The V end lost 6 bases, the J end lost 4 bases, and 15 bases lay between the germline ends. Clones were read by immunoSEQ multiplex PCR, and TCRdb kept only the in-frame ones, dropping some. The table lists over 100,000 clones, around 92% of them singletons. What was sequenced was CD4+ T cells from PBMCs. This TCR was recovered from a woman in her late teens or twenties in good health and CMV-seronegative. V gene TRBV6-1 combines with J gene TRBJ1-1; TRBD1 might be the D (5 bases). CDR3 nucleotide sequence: TGTGCCAGCAGGGCCGCGGCAGGGAGCACTGAAGCTTTCTTT. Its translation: CASRAAAGSTEAFF.